This T cell receptor beta chain derives from a study of T cell responses to AZD1222 COVID-19 vaccine. Study-level results: Females made up more of the donors, who were largely white British, and clonal diversity may have come out too low.

Profiling relied on immunoSEQ multiplex PCR, and the TCRdb table lists in-frame clones only, not all of them. Of 90,000 or so clones detected, around 91% appear once; the ten largest clones hold about 5.5%. With regard to this clone: Its cognate antigen is unknown.

CDR3 length: 14 amino acids. Trimming at V came to 6 bases and at J to 0 bases, leaving 3 bases not matched to a gene. Germline CDR1 is LNHDA and CDR2 is SQIVND (reference sequence). The sample in question was peripheral blood, obtained 28 days after the second AZD1222 dose. The TCR sequence derives from an adult who received the AZD1222 COVID-19 vaccine. V gene TRBV19 combines with J gene TRBJ1-1, with TRBD1 matching over 8 bases. The CDR3 loop is CASRDRGLNTEAFF. The CDR3 nucleotides are TGTGCCAGTAGAGACAGGGGTCTGAACACTGAAGCTTTCTTT.